This entry concerns a single T cell receptor (beta chain). The antigen it recognizes is unknown. At one end the junction does not follow the germline gene, possibly because of a read error. The germline V gene (reference sequence) supplies CDR1 SGHNT and CDR2 YYREEE. Measured from the cysteine to the phenylalanine, the CDR3 is 15 residues long. Of all the DNA, just the CDR3 is kept, 45 bases in frame from base 1. These data come from a study of T cells in Graves' hyperthyroidism and ophthalmopathy (dated by TCRdb to the late 2010s). Turning to the overall study: Peripheral blood was collected at initial diagnosis, before any treatment. Whether ophthalmopathy could be predicted prospectively was tested in an independent validation cohort made up of about 18 hyperthyroidism patients plus 17 patients who later progressed to ophthalmopathy. To identify distinguishing TCR V-J signatures, a discovery cohort of some 100 patients was used, comprising 40 to 45 with Graves' ophthalmopathy and 55 to 65 with stable Graves' hyperthyroidism. The study also compared thyroid tissue and blood T-cell repertoires from over 5 Graves' hyperthyroidism patients. The approximately 90 discovery patients were divided at random into training and test sets in a 7:3 ratio. TCR Vbeta CDR3 sequencing of 135 peripheral blood samples (over 40 ophthalmopathy, 70 to 85 hyperthyroidism and approximately 17 progressor patients) is reported in the paper. After blood sampling, hyperthyroidism patients were treated with methimazole at a starting dose of 30 mg daily, and ophthalmopathy patients were treated with high-dose intravenous methylprednisolone. Results and caveats for the whole study, not just this receptor: In validation, progression to ophthalmopathy was predicted by the model with about 70% sensitivity and 72% to 85% specificity, a median of 6.5 months before onset. Most expanded thyroid clonotypes (frequency above 0.001) were also detected in blood, suggesting blood repertoires may reflect thyroid immune responses. In cross-validation, a model built on a 13 V-J signature told ophthalmopathy apart from stable hyperthyroidism with 87.88% sensitivity and approximately 84% specificity, and in testing the same model reached 80%/75%. Sample size was not statistically predetermined, and blinding of investigators to group allocation was not performed.

Amplification of TCR beta CDR3 regions was carried out from RNA transcripts. The first round of RT-PCR for the TCR CDR3 was performed with the HTBI primer set and the Qiagen OneStep RT-PCR kit. A second multiplex PCR round built the libraries, followed by size selection and purification. Paired-end sequencing of the libraries was performed with 100 bp reads on an Illumina HiSeq2000. As for the authors' bioinformatics: SOAPnuke was used to process the raw data, with reads discarded if the reads contained adapters or uncalled bases, had a mean Phred below 15, or lacked an exact constant-primer or identifier match. COPE v1.2.5 was used to merge high-quality paired reads, and clonotypes were defined as unique nucleotide sequences. MiTCR v1.1 was used to align clonotypes to the IMGT TRBV, TRBD and TRBJ reference segments. The analysis included only V-J combinations with a frequency above 0.0001, which together covered approximately 99% of the repertoires. A TCS score was defined as the ratio of F50 (clonal expansion) to E x V (chaos), with BLOSUM62-based TCRdist applied between CDR3 peptides within each V-J. Welch's t-statistics and random forest reduced several hundred V-J features to around 14, which were used in a naive Bayes classifier (R e1071). TCRdb took the public reads, trimmed them with fastp at Q25, ran MiXCR for clone calling and kept in-frame beta chains. Each entry is one CDR3 protein sequence, shown with its most common DNA and genes. TCRdb's processing, not the authors' own work, is the source of the V and J calls. The sample records more than 75,000 distinct CDR3 sequences, about 51% of which are singletons. Roughly 27% of the sample is taken by the ten largest.

A patient counted as having stable Graves' hyperthyroidism if no progression to ophthalmopathy occurred over 18 months of follow-up. Hyperthyroidism patients were newly diagnosed, with disease duration under 2 months, and aged 18 to 65 years. Any patient with an uncontrolled infection, another autoimmune disease, pregnancy or lactation was excluded. Diagnoses relied on clinical symptoms, serum thyroxine and TRAb, thyroid ultrasound and orbital computed tomography. PBMCs were isolated from approximately 10 ml of fresh peripheral blood by Ficoll-Paque density gradient centrifugation. Total RNA was extracted with Trizol reagent, and quality was checked on an Agilent 2100 Bioanalyzer.

The material sequenced was blood. The sequence came from a woman aged 40-49 years with Graves' hyperthyroidism. This sequence uses TRBV5-4 and TRBJ1-2, with 8 bases in between that match TRBD1. The CDR3 amino acid sequence is: CASSSGTGARYGCTF. The DNA sequence is as follows: TGTGCCAGCAGCTCCGGGACAGGAGCCCGGTATGGCTGCACCTTC.